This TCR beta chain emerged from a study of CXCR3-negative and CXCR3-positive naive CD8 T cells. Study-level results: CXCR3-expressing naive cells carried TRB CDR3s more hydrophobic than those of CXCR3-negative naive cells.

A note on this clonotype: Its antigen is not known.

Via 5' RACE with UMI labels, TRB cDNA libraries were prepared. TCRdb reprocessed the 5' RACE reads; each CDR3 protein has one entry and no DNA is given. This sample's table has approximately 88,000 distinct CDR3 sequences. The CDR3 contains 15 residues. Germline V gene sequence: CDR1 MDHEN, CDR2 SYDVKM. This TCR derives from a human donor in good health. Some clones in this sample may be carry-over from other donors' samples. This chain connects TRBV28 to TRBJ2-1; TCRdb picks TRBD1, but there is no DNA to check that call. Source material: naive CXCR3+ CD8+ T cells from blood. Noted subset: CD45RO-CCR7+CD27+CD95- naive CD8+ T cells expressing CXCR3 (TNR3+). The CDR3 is CASSYRDSIYNEQFF.